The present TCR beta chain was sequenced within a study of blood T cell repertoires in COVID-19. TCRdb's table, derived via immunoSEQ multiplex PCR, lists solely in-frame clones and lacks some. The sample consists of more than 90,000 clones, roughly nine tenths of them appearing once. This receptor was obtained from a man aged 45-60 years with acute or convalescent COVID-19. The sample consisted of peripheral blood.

In nucleotides, the CDR3 is TGCGCCAGCAGCGGGGGACTAGCCCAAAATACCGGGGAGCTGTTTTTT. It yields the protein CASSGGLAQNTGELFF. This sequence joins TRBV5-1 and TRBJ2-2; 9 bases agree with TRBD2. The V segment lost 4 bases and the J segment 5 bases; nucleotides outside the gene matches: 9. The CDR3 is made up of 16 amino acids. Per germline, CDR1 SGHRS and CDR2 YFSETQ. Variable domain in full (rest from reference TRBV5-1 and TRBJ2-2): KAGVTQTPRYLIKTRGQQVTLSCSPISGHRSVSWYQQTPGQGLQFLFEYFSETQRNKGNFPGRFSGRQFSNSRSEMNVSTLELGDSALYLCASSGGLAQNTGELFFGEGSRLTVL.